This T cell receptor beta chain is drawn from a study of a mutant IDH1 vaccine in newly diagnosed glioma. At the level of the study: Patients began vaccination 4-6 weeks after radiotherapy alone, or with temozolomide cycles. Of the patients given treatment, 62.5% were male and about 40% were female, and a mean age of approximately 37 years was recorded.

Sequencing was performed with immunoSEQ multiplex PCR; in TCRdb, only in-frame clones are kept and a portion is missing. The sample carries fewer than 40,000 clones, roughly 50% recorded once. Regarding time point: week 5, during vaccination. A 20-mer mutant IDH1 peptide at 300 ug was injected subcutaneously with topical imiquimod. New WHO grade 3 or 4 astrocytomas that were IDH1-mutant and ATRX-lost had been found in donors. Findings of the study overall: Across multiple MHC alleles, 85% to 95% of patients had vaccine-induced responses.

This clone was observed a few times. Its antigen is not identified. The CDR3 has 17 amino acids. CDR1 is MGHRA, CDR2 YSYEKL, per germline. The V and J ends lost 1 base and 3 bases respectively, with 16 bases between them. The J gene is TRBJ2-1, the V gene TRBV4-1; TRBD2 might be the D (6 bases). The receptor comes from a woman between 18 and 29 years old with glioma. This specimen was PBMCs, taken from a glioma patient whose treatment included an IDH1 peptide vaccine. DNA of the CDR3: TGCGCCAGCAGCCAAGGATTTAGCGGAGACTACTACAATGAGCAGTTCTTC. Its translation is CASSQGFSGDYYNEQFF.